This is a list of T cell receptor beta chains from one sample in a study of T cells after yellow fever vaccination. TCRdb re-analysed the 5' RACE reads in MiXCR, keeping a single row per CDR3 protein. The table records 200,000 to 300,000 distinct CDR3 sequences, roughly 13% of them present only once. Sample: CD4+ T cells sorted from PBMCs, taken 45 days after the yellow fever booster vaccination. The source is a man younger than 45 who received the YFV17D yellow fever vaccine. Each CDR3 is given with its conserved first and last residue. D genes are given only for firm matches. The size of a clone is reported for some rows only, either as once, few or many, or as a class for expanded clones.

abundance,j_gene,v_gene,d_gene,CDR3nt,CDR3aa
few,TRBJ1-5,TRBV10-3,-,TGTGCCATCAGTGAGTCGATAGGGACCGGGATCAGCCCCCAGCATTTT,CAISESIGTGISPQHF
-,TRBJ2-7,TRBV6-5,TRBD2,TGTGCCAGCAGTTACCTTAGCGGGAGTGGGTCCTACGAGCAGTACTTC,CASSYLSGSGSYEQYF
-,TRBJ2-7,TRBV5-1,TRBD1,TGCGCCAGCAGCCCTGGGCGGATTCAGGGGGCGGACGAGCAGTACTTC,CASSPGRIQGADEQYF
-,TRBJ1-1,TRBV28,TRBD1,TGTGCCAGCGGTGACAGGGGGCCGAATTTT,CASGDRGPNF
-,TRBJ2-5,TRBV7-2,-,TGTGCCAGCAACGAGGCAGGGGCGCGGGAGACCCAGTACTTC,CASNEAGARETQYF
-,TRBJ2-7,TRBV20-1,-,TGCAGTGCTAGAGGGACGAAGGACGAGCAGTACTTC,CSARGTKDEQYF
-,TRBJ2-1,TRBV2,TRBD2,TGTGCCAGCAGTGAAACTATAGCGGGACACTACAATGAGCAGTTCTTC,CASSETIAGHYNEQFF
few,TRBJ1-2,TRBV12-3/TRBV12-4,-,TGTGCCAGCAGCTTGGGGCGCGGGGGTGATGGCTACACCTTC,CASSLGRGGDGYTF
-,TRBJ2-7,TRBV5-1,TRBD1,TGCGCCAGCGGCCGGGACAGCGCCTACGAGCAGTACTTC,CASGRDSAYEQYF
-,TRBJ2-7,TRBV29-1,TRBD1,TGCAGCGTGGAGGGGACAGGGGGTTACGAGCAGTACTTC,CSVEGTGGYEQYF
-,TRBJ2-3,TRBV5-1,-,TGCGCCAGCAGCGCCTGGGGCTGGGAAAGCACAGATACGCAGTATTTT,CASSAWGWESTDTQYF
-,TRBJ2-2,TRBV7-2,TRBD2,TGTGCCAGCAGCTTAGGTAGCGGGGTTAACACCGGGGAGCTGTTTTTT,CASSLGSGVNTGELFF
-,TRBJ1-1,TRBV5-4,-,TGTGCCAGCAGCTTGGCGGACGGGATTGCTTTCTTT,CASSLADGIAFF
many,TRBJ2-7,TRBV5-6,-,TGTGCCAGCAGCTTGCCCAGCAGTTACGAGCAGTACTTC,CASSLPSSYEQYF
-,TRBJ2-7,TRBV28,-,TGTGCCAGCAGTCCCCCTAGGCTGGGAAAAAACGAGCAGTACTTC,CASSPPRLGKNEQYF
once,TRBJ2-7,TRBV12-3/TRBV12-4,-,TGTGCCAGCAGTTTGAATTCAGGGAGCTACGAGCAGTACTTC,CASSLNSGSYEQYF
few,TRBJ2-1,TRBV7-2,-,TGTGCCAGCAGCCCGACTCGGGATCCTTATTTAGGCGGGCAGTTCTTC,CASSPTRDPYLGGQFF
-,TRBJ2-3,TRBV18,TRBD2,TGTGCCAGCTCACGAGCTAGCGGGAATTCAGGGCTCCTCACAGATACGCAGTATTTT,CASSRASGNSGLLTDTQYF
-,TRBJ1-1,TRBV12-3/TRBV12-4,-,TGTGCCAGCAGTTTGGAACGGTCAAACACTGAAGCTTTCTTT,CASSLERSNTEAFF
-,TRBJ2-3,TRBV30,TRBD2,TGTGCCTGGACCCCGGGACTAGCATCAGATACGCAGTATTTT,CAWTPGLASDTQYF
-,TRBJ1-5,TRBV5-1,-,TGCGCCAGCAGCTTAGGCGGTAAAAGCAATCAGCCCCAGCATTTT,CASSLGGKSNQPQHF
-,TRBJ2-3,TRBV5-1,-,TGCGCCAGCAGCTCCGACTCGGCGCAGTATTTT,CASSSDSAQYF
few,TRBJ2-5,TRBV7-2,-,TGTGCCAGCAGACAGGGACGGTACCAAGAGACCCAGTACTTC,CASRQGRYQETQYF